A single T cell receptor (beta chain) is shown here with its context. The data were obtained in a study of blood T cell repertoires in COVID-19. Libraries were prepared by immunoSEQ multiplex PCR; TCRdb keeps only in-frame clonotypes and omits some of them. The repertoire has roughly 200,000 clones, 70% to 90% of them found once; the top ten carry 3% to 4%. Germline CDR1 and CDR2: LNHDA and SQIVND (reference sequence). Trimming cost V 11 bases and J 0 bases, with 25 bases left between them. This CDR3 contains 17 residues. J is TRBJ1-1 and V is TRBV19, with D unresolved. This receptor was identified in a man aged 55 to 70 with acute or convalescent COVID-19. Source material: peripheral blood. CDR3 sequence (DNA): TGTGCCCCCATCCTTTGGGCGGGCCCCCCTATGAACACTGAAGCTTTCTTT. It translates to CAPILWAGPPMNTEAFF.